This entry concerns a single T cell receptor beta chain. Its antigen is still unknown. Sequencing was performed with immunoSEQ multiplex PCR; in TCRdb, only in-frame clones are kept and a portion is missing. This table holds about 17,000 clones, around 89% found once. This sample stems from a study of T cells in localized non-small cell lung cancer. The study, taken as a whole, reports: Uninvolved adjacent lung, not tumor, had the highest T cell clonality.

Trimming took 0 bases from V and 14 from J; bases not matched to a gene: 6. The V gene's germline CDR1 is SGHTA and CDR2 FQGNSA. This CDR3 is built from 13 residues. The chain employs TRBV7-2 and TRBJ2-1, with 8 bases lining up with TRBD1. Source: peripheral blood mononuclear cells, taken before any cancer treatment. This TCR was recovered from a woman between 40 and 69 years old with stage III lung adenocarcinoma. The CDR3 is CASSLALTGAKFF. The CDR3 region has the DNA TGTGCCAGCAGCTTAGCGTTGACAGGGGCCAAGTTCTTC.